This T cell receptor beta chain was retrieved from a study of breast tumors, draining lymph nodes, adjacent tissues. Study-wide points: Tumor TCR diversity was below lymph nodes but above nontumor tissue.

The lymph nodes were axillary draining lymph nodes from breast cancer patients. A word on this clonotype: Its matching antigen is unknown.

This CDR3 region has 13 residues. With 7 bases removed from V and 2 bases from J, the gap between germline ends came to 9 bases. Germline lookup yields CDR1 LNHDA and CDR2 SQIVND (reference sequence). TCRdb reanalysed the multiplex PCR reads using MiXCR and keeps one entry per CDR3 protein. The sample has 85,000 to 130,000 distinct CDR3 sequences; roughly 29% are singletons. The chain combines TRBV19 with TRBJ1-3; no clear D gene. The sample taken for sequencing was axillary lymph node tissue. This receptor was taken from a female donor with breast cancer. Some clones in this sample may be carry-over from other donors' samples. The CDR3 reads CASNWAAGNTIYF. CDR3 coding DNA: TGTGCCAGTAACTGGGCAGCTGGAAACACCATATATTTT.